The clone carrying this T cell receptor beta chain was counted a single time. This entry comes from a study of blood T cell repertoires in COVID-19. Study summary: There were acute and convalescent COVID-19 samples, and they came from the United States, Italy and Spain.

In the authors' methods: The assay estimated nucleated cells by amplifying reference gene primers. TCRdb's table, derived via immunoSEQ multiplex PCR, lists solely in-frame clones and lacks some. The V and J calls and the clone size are those of that table, but D and trimming were determined from the DNA. The sample lists tens of thousands of clones, approximately 88% seen once, with approximately 1.3% in the top ten. The sequencing input was peripheral blood. This receptor was obtained from a woman in her thirties or forties with acute or convalescent COVID-19.

The CDR3 DNA reads as TGTGCCAGCAGCCAGCGGGAGGGCAATGAGCAGTTCTTC. Encoded protein: CASSQREGNEQFF. The chain is built from TRBV11-3 and TRBJ2-1; TRBD2 aligns across 10 bases. The CDR3 has 13 amino acids. From germline, CDR1 is SGHNT and CDR2 YENEEA. V shed 5 bases and J 6 bases; nucleotides not matched to a gene: 1.